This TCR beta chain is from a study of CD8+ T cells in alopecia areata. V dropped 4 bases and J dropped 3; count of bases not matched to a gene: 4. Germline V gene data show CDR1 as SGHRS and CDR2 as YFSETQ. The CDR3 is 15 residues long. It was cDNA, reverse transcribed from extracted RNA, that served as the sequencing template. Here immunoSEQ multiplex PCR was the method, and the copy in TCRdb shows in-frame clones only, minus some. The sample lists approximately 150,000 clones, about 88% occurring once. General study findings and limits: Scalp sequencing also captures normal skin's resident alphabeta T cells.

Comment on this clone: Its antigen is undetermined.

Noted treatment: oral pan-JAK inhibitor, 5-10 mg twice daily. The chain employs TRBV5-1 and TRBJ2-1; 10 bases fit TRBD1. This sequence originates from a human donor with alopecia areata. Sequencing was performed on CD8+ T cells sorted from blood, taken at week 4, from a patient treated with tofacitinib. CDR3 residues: CASSHGTGDYNEQFF. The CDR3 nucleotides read TGCGCCAGCAGCCACGGGACAGGGGACTACAATGAGCAGTTCTTC.